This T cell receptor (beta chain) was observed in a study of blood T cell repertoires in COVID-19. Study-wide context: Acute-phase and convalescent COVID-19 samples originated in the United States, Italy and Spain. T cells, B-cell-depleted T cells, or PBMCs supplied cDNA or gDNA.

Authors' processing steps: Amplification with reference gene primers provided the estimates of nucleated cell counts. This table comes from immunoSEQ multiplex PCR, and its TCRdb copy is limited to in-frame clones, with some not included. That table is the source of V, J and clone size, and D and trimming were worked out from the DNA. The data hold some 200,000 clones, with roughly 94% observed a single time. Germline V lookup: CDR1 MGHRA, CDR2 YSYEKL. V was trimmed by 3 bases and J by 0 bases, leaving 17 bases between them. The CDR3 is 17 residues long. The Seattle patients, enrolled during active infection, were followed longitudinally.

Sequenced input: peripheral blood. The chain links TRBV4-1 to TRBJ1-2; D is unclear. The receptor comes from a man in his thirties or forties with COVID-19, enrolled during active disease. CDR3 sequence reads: CASSHREGFGANYGYTF. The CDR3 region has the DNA TGCGCCAGCAGCCACCGGGAAGGGTTTGGAGCTAACTATGGCTACACCTTC.